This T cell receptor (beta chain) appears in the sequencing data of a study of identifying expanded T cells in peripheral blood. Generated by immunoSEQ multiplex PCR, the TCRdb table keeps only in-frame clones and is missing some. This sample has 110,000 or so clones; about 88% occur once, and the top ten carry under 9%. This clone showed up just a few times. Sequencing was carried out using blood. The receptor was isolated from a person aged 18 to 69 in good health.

Written as DNA, the CDR3 is TGTGCCAGCAGCTTTGACAGTAGCTCCTATAATTCACCCCTCCACTTT. Translated, it gives CASSFDSSSYNSPLHF. This chain links TRBV7-2 with TRBJ1-6, with TRBD1 as a possible D gene (5 bases). Germline CDR1 reads SGHTA; CDR2 reads FQGNSA. Trimming left V 3 bases short and J 0 bases short, with 9 bases between. The CDR3 is 16 amino acids.